Sequencing of this TCR beta chain was carried out in a study of resident and recirculating memory T cells in vitiligo. Study-wide context: Shave-biopsy epidermis from lesional and nonlesional skin was sequenced alongside PBMCs.

Measured with immunoSEQ multiplex PCR; TCRdb has only the in-frame clones, and not every one. The sample carries 70,000 to 75,000 clones, approximately 91% recorded once. This clone occurred once. Its cognate antigen is unknown. Study-wide results and limits: Vitiligo lesions lacked a unique dominant clone, and clonality varied.

The sequenced material came from blood. This TCR was recovered from a male donor with vitiligo.

This chain's CDR3 is CASSVVGLAGGYEQFF. CDR3 coding DNA: TGTGCCAGCAGCGTAGTGGGACTAGCGGGGGGTTACGAGCAGTTCTTC. This rearrangement joins TRBV9 to TRBJ2-1, with 15 nucleotides matching TRBD2. The junction had 5 bases not matched to a gene; V was cut back by 0 bases and J by 10 bases. The CDR3 is made up of 16 amino acids. Germline V gene lookup returns CDR1 SGDLS and CDR2 YYNGEE.